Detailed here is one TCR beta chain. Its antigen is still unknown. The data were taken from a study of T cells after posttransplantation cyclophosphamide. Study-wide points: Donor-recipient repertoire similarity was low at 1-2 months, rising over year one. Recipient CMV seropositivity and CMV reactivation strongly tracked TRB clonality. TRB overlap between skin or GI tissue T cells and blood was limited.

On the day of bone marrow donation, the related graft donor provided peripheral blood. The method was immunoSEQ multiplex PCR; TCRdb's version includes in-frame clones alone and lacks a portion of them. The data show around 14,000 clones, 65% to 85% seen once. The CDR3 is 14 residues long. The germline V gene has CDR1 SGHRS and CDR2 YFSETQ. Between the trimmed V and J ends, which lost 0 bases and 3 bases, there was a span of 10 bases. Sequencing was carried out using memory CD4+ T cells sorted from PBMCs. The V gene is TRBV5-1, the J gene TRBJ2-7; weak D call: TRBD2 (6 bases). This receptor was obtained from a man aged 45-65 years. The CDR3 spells CASSLGSGSYEQYF. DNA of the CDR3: TGCGCCAGCAGCTTGGGTAGCGGTAGCTACGAGCAGTACTTC.